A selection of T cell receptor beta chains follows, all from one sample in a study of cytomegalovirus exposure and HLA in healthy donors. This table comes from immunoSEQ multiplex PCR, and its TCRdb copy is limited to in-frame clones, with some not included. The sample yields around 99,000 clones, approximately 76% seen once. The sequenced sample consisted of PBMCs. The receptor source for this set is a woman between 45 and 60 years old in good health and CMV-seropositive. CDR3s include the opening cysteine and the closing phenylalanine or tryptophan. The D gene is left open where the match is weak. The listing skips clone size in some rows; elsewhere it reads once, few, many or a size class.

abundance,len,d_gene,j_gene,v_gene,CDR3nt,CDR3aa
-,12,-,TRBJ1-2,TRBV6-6,TGTGCCATCGCCCTCTGGGGCGGCGGCTACACCTTC,CAIALWGGGYTF
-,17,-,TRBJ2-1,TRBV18,TGTGCCAGCTCACCATCGACTAGGGACCCGCCCTACAATGAGCAGTTCTTC,CASSPSTRDPPYNEQFF
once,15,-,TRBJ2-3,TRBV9,TGTGCCAGCAGCGTCAGGGCAGTGGGCACAGATACGCAGTATTTT,CASSVRAVGTDTQYF
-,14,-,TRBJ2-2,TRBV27,TGTGCCAGCCGTGGCCAGACTAACACCGGGGAGCTGTTTTTT,CASRGQTNTGELFF
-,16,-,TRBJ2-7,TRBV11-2,TGTGCCAGCAGCCCAAGGACAGCCCGTGGAACCTACGAGCAGTACTTC,CASSPRTARGTYEQYF
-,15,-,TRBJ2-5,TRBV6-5,TGTGCCAGCAGTTACAATAGGCCCCGGGGGGAGACCCAGTACTTC,CASSYNRPRGETQYF
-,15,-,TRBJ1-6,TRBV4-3,TGCGCCAGCAGCCAAGTCGTCGGGTGGGATTCACCCCTCCACTTT,CASSQVVGWDSPLHF
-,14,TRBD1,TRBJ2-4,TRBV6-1,TGTGCCAGCAGTCCGGGACAGGGTACGGACATTCAGTACTTC,CASSPGQGTDIQYF
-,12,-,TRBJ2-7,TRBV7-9,TGTGCCAGCAGCTTTGGGGGGTCCGAGCAGTACTTC,CASSFGGSEQYF
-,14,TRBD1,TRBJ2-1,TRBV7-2,TGTGCCAGCAGCTTATGGACAGGGGGCAATGAGCAGTTCTTC,CASSLWTGGNEQFF
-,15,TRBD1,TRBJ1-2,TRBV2,TGTGCCAGCAGTGAGGACAGGGGCCTTAACTATGGCTACACCTTC,CASSEDRGLNYGYTF
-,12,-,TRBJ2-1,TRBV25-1,TGTGCCAGCAGTGTAAACGTCCGGGAGCAGTTCTTC,CASSVNVREQFF
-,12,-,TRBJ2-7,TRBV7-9,TGTTCCAGCAGCTTAGTTCGGTACGAGCAGTACTTC,CSSSLVRYEQYF
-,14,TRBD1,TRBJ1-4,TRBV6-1,TGTGCCAGCAGGCAGGGGGCGGATCAGGAAAAACTGTTTTTT,CASRQGADQEKLFF
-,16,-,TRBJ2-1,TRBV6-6,TGTGCCAGCAGTACCTCAGCGGGACAGGCGATTGATGAGCAGTTCTTC,CASSTSAGQAIDEQFF
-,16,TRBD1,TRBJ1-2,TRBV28,TGTGCCAGCAGTTTAGGGGACAGGGGAGAGATCTATGGCTACACCTTC,CASSLGDRGEIYGYTF
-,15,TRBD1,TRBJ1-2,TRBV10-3,TGTGCCATCAGTCCCCGGGACAGCCACAACTATGGCTACACCTTC,CAISPRDSHNYGYTF
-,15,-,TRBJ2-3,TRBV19,TGTGCCAGTAGTATGGTCGGGACTAGCACAGATACGCAGTATTTT,CASSMVGTSTDTQYF
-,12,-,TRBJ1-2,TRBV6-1,TGTGCCAGCAGACAGGGTAACTATGGCTACACCTTC,CASRQGNYGYTF
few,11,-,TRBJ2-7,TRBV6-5,TGTGCCAGCACCGACTTCGAGATTGAGTACTTC,CASTDFEIEYF
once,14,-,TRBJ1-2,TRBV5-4,TGTGCCAGCAGCTTAAAACAGGGTTACTATGGCTACACCTTC,CASSLKQGYYGYTF
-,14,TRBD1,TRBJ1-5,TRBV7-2,TGTGCCAGCAGCTTATGGGACAGCACTCAGCCCCAGCATTTT,CASSLWDSTQPQHF
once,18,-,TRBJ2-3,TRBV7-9,TGTGCCAGCAGCTCTATAGGAGGTCAGCGCGGCACCACAGATACGCAGTATTTT,CASSSIGGQRGTTDTQYF
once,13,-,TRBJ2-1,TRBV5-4,TGTGCCAGCAGCTTGAGTCCAGTATACGAGCAGTTCTTC,CASSLSPVYEQFF
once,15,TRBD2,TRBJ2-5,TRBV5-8,TGTGCCAGCAGCGGGGGACTAGCGGCCACAGAGACCCAGTACTTC,CASSGGLAATETQYF
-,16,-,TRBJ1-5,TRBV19,TGTGCCAGTAGTATAGCGGGGGGCTGGGGCAATCAGCCCCAGCATTTT,CASSIAGGWGNQPQHF
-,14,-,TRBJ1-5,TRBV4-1,TGCGCCAGCAGCCAAGACAGGGCCTATCAGCCCCAGCATTTT,CASSQDRAYQPQHF
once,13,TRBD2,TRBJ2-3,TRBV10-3,TGTGCCACCGTGGGGAGGGCCCCAGATACGCAGTATTTT,CATVGRAPDTQYF
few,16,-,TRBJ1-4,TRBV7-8,TGTGCCAGCAGCCCCGGGACACCCGCAGGGAATGAAAAACTGTTTTTT,CASSPGTPAGNEKLFF
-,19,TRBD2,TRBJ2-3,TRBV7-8,TGTGCCAGCAGCGAACAGGGCTCTGAGCGGGAGTATACCGCAGATACGCAGTATTTT,CASSEQGSEREYTADTQYF
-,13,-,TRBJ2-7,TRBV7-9,TGTGCCAGCAGCTTACTAGGGGGTGACGAGCAGTACTTC,CASSLLGGDEQYF
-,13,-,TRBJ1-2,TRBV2,TGTGCCAGCAGCCCAACAGCTAACTATGGCTACACCTTC,CASSPTANYGYTF
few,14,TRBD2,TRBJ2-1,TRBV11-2,TGTGCCAGCAGACCGCTAGCGGGAGTGAATGAGCAGTTCTTC,CASRPLAGVNEQFF
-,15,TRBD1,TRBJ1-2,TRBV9,TGTGCCAGCAGCCTTTCAGGGACAGGGGGCGTTGGCTACACCTTC,CASSLSGTGGVGYTF
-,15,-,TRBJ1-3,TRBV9,TGTGCCAGCAGCGTAGAGTCAGGGAGGGGAAACACCATATATTTT,CASSVESGRGNTIYF
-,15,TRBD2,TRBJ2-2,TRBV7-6,TGTGCCAGCAGCCGAGGAGGGGAGGGGAGAAGGGAGCTGTTTTTT,CASSRGGEGRRELFF
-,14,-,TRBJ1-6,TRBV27,TGTGCCAGCAGTTTATTACAGGGCGATTCACCCCTCCACTTT,CASSLLQGDSPLHF
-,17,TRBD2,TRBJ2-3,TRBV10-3,TGTGCCATCAGTGGCCCGGGACTAGCGGGGAGCACAGATACGCAGTATTTT,CAISGPGLAGSTDTQYF
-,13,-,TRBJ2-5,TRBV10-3,TGTGCCATCAGGCTCGGCGACAAAGAGACCCAGTACTTC,CAIRLGDKETQYF
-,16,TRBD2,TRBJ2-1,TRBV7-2,TGTGCCAGCAGCTTACGGGGACTAGTTACCTACAATGAGCAGTTCTTC,CASSLRGLVTYNEQFF
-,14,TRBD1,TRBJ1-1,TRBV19,TGTGCCAGTCGGACAGGGCCAATGAAGCGTGAAGCTTTCTTT,CASRTGPMKREAFF
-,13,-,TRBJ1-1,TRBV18,TGTGCCAGCTCAACGTCAGGGGACACTGAAGCTTTCTTT,CASSTSGDTEAFF
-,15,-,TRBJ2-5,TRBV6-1,-,CASSTSTSGRQTQYF
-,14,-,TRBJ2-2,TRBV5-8,TGTGCCAGCAGCTGGGCTGGCTACACCGGGGAGCTGTTTTTT,CASSWAGYTGELFF
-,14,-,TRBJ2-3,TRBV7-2,TGTGCCAGCAGCTTATACGAGGGGGGGGATACGCAGTATTTT,CASSLYEGGDTQYF
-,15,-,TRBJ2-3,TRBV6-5,TGTGCCAGCAGCCTTGGACAGACGGGCACAGATACGCAGTATTTT,CASSLGQTGTDTQYF